The rows below give T cell receptor beta chains drawn from one sample of a study of shared clonotypes between healthy human individuals. TCRdb's table, derived via immunoSEQ multiplex PCR, lists solely in-frame clones and lacks some. The sample consists of approximately 2,000,000 clones, about nine tenths of them appearing once. What was sequenced was naive CD4+ T cells from PBMCs. The receptors shown here come from a man in his late teens or twenties in good health. Some clones in this sample may be carry-over from other donors' samples. The CDR3 runs from the conserved cysteine through the conserved F or W. D genes are given only for firm matches. Only part of the rows carry a size: once, few, many, or a class if the clone is expanded.

d_call,clone_size,j_call,v_call,cdr3_nt,cdr3_aa
NA,NA,TRBJ2-7,TRBV28,TGTGCCAGCAGTTCAGTCATAAGGGACACGGACGAGTACTTC,CASSSVIRDTDEYF
NA,NA,TRBJ1-1,TRBV7-8,TGTGCCAGCAGCTTAGTCACGGGGAACACTGAAGCTTTCTTT,CASSLVTGNTEAFF
NA,NA,TRBJ2-3,TRBV30,TGTGCCTGGAGTGTACGCGGAAGCACAGATACGCAGTATTTT,CAWSVRGSTDTQYF
NA,once,TRBJ1-1,TRBV7-2,TGTGCCAGCAGCCCCCGGACGGGAGAAGCTTTCTTT,CASSPRTGEAFF
TRBD1,NA,TRBJ2-2,TRBV5-1,TGCGCCAGCAGCACCCGAGGACAGGGAGTATCGAACACCGGGGAGCTGTTTTTT,CASSTRGQGVSNTGELFF
NA,NA,TRBJ2-5,TRBV11-3,TGTGCCAGCAGCTTAGACGAGACGGGGACCCAGTACTTC,CASSLDETGTQYF
TRBD2,NA,TRBJ2-1,TRBV30,TGTGCCTGGGGTAAACCGGCGGGAGGGACCTACAATGAGCAGTTCTTC,CAWGKPAGGTYNEQFF
TRBD1,NA,TRBJ2-1,TRBV5-1,TGCGCCAGCAGCCCCATAAGGACAGGGGGCGGTGAGCAGTTCTTC,CASSPIRTGGGEQFF
NA,NA,TRBJ1-3,TRBV11-3,TGTGCCAGCAGCTCTGATTCCATGTCGACCATATATTTT,CASSSDSMSTIYF
NA,NA,TRBJ1-2,TRBV5-6,TGTGCCAGCAGCTTGGATTTTCGCGGAGGTCGTGGAGGCTACACCTTC,CASSLDFRGGRGGYTF
TRBD1,NA,TRBJ1-2,TRBV11-2,TGTGCCAGCAGCTCTACCCAGGGGGCTTCAAGGGGCTACACCTTC,CASSSTQGASRGYTF
TRBD2,once,TRBJ2-7,TRBV7-9,TGTGCCAGCAGCCCTGAACCGGGACTAGCGGGGACCTACGAGCAGTACTTC,CASSPEPGLAGTYEQYF
NA,few,TRBJ1-5,TRBV19,TGTGCCAGTAGTCCTGGTCGAAATAGCAATCAGCCCCAGCATTTT,CASSPGRNSNQPQHF
NA,NA,TRBJ2-5,TRBV4-2,TGTGCCAGCAGCCCCGGATATTACGATCAAGAGACCCAGTACTTC,CASSPGYYDQETQYF
TRBD1,NA,TRBJ1-5,TRBV6-6,TGTGCCAGCAGACCGGGACAGTATAGCAATCAGCCCCAGCATTTT,CASRPGQYSNQPQHF
TRBD2,NA,TRBJ2-1,TRBV7-3,TGTGCCAGCAGCCCGACCCTAGCGGATCTCTTATTCTTC,CASSPTLADLLFF
NA,NA,TRBJ1-5,TRBV28,TGTGCCAGCAGTTTACGGGAGCTCATCCGTCAGCCCCAGCATTTT,CASSLRELIRQPQHF
NA,NA,TRBJ1-2,TRBV27,TGTGCCAGCAGTTTAGTTGGAGGAGGAATATTGAACTATGGCTACACCTTC,CASSLVGGGILNYGYTF
NA,NA,TRBJ2-5,TRBV19,TGTGCCAGTACAAAGCGCCAGGGTGAGACCCAGTACTTC,CASTKRQGETQYF
NA,NA,TRBJ2-2,TRBV7-2,TGTGCCAGCAGCTTACAGGGCCTTGGGAACACCGGGGAGCTGTTTTTT,CASSLQGLGNTGELFF
NA,NA,TRBJ2-2,TRBV19,TGTGCCAGTGCCAACTTCAGGGGCACCGGGGAGCTGTTTTTT,CASANFRGTGELFF
TRBD1,NA,TRBJ2-5,TRBV5-6,TGTGCCAGCAGCCCGACGAACAGGGGGTTTCGAGAGACCCAGTACTTC,CASSPTNRGFRETQYF
TRBD1,NA,TRBJ2-2,TRBV11-2,TGTGCCAGCAGCCCCACTGCGGGGACAGGGAACACCGGGGAGCTGTTTTTT,CASSPTAGTGNTGELFF
TRBD1,NA,TRBJ2-7,TRBV6-5,TGTGCCAGCGCCAGGGGAAAGGACAGGGGCTACGAGCAGTACTTC,CASARGKDRGYEQYF
NA,once,TRBJ2-7,TRBV19,TGTGCCAGTAGTATAGATGGCATCGTTCAGTACTTC,CASSIDGIVQYF
NA,NA,TRBJ1-5,TRBV6-5,TGTGCCAGCAGATCCCACCGCTATAGCAATCAGCCCCAGCATTTT,CASRSHRYSNQPQHF
TRBD1,NA,TRBJ2-5,TRBV28,TGTGCCAGCAGTTTATACGGGACAGGGCGCGAGACCCAGTACTTC,CASSLYGTGRETQYF
NA,NA,TRBJ2-7,TRBV9,TGTGCCAGCAGCGTAGAAGGATACTACGAGCAGTACTTC,CASSVEGYYEQYF
TRBD1,once,TRBJ2-2,TRBV9,TGTGCCAGCAGCTTGACAGGGTCCTCCGGGGAGCTGTTTTTT,CASSLTGSSGELFF
NA,NA,TRBJ2-1,TRBV5-1,TGCGCCAGCAGCTTAGTTAGTGAGCAGTTCTTC,CASSLVSEQFF
NA,NA,TRBJ2-1,TRBV6-5,TGTGCCAGCAAGTTGGGCGGGCCCACTTACAATGAGCAGTTCTTC,CASKLGGPTYNEQFF
TRBD2,once,TRBJ2-5,TRBV6-1,TGTGCCAGCATTTTCCTAGCGGGAGGGCCGGAGACCCAGTACTTC,CASIFLAGGPETQYF
NA,NA,TRBJ2-3,TRBV19,TGTGCCAGTAGTATAGGACCTAGCACAGATACGCAGTATTTT,CASSIGPSTDTQYF
NA,NA,TRBJ2-1,TRBV30,TGTGCCTGGAGTGAACTCTACAATGAGCAGTTCTTC,CAWSELYNEQFF
TRBD1,NA,TRBJ1-2,TRBV5-8,TGTGCCAGCAGCCTACGGGACAGGGGGGACTATGGCTACACCTTC,CASSLRDRGDYGYTF
TRBD1,NA,TRBJ1-4,TRBV5-1,TGCGCCAGCAGCTTTTCGCCGGGACAGAATGAAAAACTGTTTTTT,CASSFSPGQNEKLFF
NA,few,TRBJ2-3,TRBV7-2,TGTGCCAGCAGCTTAGTGGGGGCTAGCACAGATACGCAGTATTTT,CASSLVGASTDTQYF
NA,NA,TRBJ2-3,TRBV30,TGTGCCTGGAGTTTACTGAACACAGATACGCAGTATTTT,CAWSLLNTDTQYF
NA,NA,TRBJ2-7,TRBV7-3,TGTGCCAGCAGCTTACTTCCGGGTCGCTCCTACGAGCAGTACTTC,CASSLLPGRSYEQYF
NA,NA,TRBJ2-2,TRBV6-4,TGTGCCAGCAGTGACCCTCCCCCGGGAGCGAACACCGGGGAGCTGTTTTTT,CASSDPPPGANTGELFF
TRBD1,NA,TRBJ2-5,TRBV7-9,TGTGCCAGCAGCTTTCGACAGGGGGGTAGGGAGACCCAGTACTTC,CASSFRQGGRETQYF
NA,NA,TRBJ2-5,TRBV4-1,TGCGCCAGCAGCCAAAGCCCAGCGGTGAAGGGGGAGACCCAGTACTTC,CASSQSPAVKGETQYF
NA,NA,TRBJ2-7,TRBV18,TGTGCCAGCTCACCGGGCAAACTCAGCCAGCAGGGTGACGAGCAGTACTTC,CASSPGKLSQQGDEQYF
NA,NA,TRBJ2-3,TRBV5-1,TGCGCCAGCCCAGTGGCAGATACGCAGTATTTT,CASPVADTQYF
NA,NA,TRBJ1-1,TRBV6-5,TGTGCCAGCAGTTACTCGGGTAGTCAGTGGAACACTGAAGCTTTCTTT,CASSYSGSQWNTEAFF
NA,NA,TRBJ2-1,TRBV6-1,TGTGCCAGCAGTAAACAGGGTTTCAATGAGCAGTTCTTC,CASSKQGFNEQFF
NA,NA,TRBJ2-4,TRBV14,TGTGCCAGCAGCCAAGATCCCTATGGCATTCAGTACTTC,CASSQDPYGIQYF